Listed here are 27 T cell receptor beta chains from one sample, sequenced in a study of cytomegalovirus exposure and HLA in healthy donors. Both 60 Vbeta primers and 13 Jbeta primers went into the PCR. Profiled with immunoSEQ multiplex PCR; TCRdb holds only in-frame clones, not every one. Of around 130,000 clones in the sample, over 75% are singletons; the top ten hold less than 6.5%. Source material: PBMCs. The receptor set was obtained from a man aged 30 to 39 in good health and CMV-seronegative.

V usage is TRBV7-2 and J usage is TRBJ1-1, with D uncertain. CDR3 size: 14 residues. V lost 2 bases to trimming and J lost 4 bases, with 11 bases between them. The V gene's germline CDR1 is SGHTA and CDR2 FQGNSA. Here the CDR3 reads CASSLFGVPTEAFF. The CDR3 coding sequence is TGTGCCAGCAGCTTATTCGGGGTCCCCACTGAAGCTTTCTTT.

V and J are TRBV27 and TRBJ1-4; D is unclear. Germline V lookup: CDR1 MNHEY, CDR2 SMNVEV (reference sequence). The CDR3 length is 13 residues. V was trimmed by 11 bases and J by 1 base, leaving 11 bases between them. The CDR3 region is CAGPEGTNEKLFF. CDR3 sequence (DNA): TGTGCCGGTCCAGAGGGAACTAATGAAAAACTGTTTTTT.

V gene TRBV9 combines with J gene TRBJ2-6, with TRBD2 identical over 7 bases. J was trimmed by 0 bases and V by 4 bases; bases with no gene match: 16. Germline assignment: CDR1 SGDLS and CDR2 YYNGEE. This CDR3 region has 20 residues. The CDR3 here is CASSPRTRPSQPSGANVLTF. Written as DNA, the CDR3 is TGTGCCAGCAGCCCCCGGACTAGGCCGAGCCAACCCTCTGGGGCCAACGTCCTGACTTTC.

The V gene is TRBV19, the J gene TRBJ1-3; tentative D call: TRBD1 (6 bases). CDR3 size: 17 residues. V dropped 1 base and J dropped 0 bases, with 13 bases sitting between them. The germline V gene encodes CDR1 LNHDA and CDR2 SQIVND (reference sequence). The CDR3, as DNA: TGTGCCAGTAGTATAGTACGCGGCAGGGGCTCTGGAAACACCATATATTTT. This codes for CASSIVRGRGSGNTIYF.

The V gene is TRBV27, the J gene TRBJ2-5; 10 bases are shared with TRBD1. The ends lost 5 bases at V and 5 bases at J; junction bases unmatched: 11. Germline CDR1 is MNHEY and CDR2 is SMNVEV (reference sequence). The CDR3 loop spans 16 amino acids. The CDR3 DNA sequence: TGTGCCAGCAGTCACCGAGGGACAGGGGTGAGGGAGACCCAGTACTTC. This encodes CASSHRGTGVRETQYF.

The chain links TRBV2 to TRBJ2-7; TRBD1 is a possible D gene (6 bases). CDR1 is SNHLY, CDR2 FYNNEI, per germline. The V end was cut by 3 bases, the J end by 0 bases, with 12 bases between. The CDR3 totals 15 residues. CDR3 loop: CASSDTGQSSYEQYF. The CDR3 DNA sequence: TGTGCCAGCAGTGATACGGGACAAAGCTCCTACGAGCAGTACTTC.

The CDR3 coding sequence is TGTGCCAGCAGCCAAAGGAGGACTAGCGCAAGCACAGATACGCAGTATTTT. Translated: CASSQRRTSASTDTQYF. The V and J genes are TRBV4-2 and TRBJ2-3, with 9 nucleotides matching TRBD2. Germline CDR1 reads LGHNA; CDR2 reads YNFKEQ. The CDR3 is 17 residues long. With V trimmed by 2 bases and J by 0 bases, 6 bases remained unmatched.

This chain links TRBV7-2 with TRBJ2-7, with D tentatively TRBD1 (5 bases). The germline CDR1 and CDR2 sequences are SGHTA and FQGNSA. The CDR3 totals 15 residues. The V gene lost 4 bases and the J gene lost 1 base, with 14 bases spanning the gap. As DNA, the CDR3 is TGTGCCAGCAGCTCCTCGACAGCTCTGTCCTACGAGCAGTACTTC. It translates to CASSSSTALSYEQYF. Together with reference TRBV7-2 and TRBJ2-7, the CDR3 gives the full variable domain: GAGVSQSPSNKVTEKGKDVELRCDPISGHTALYWYRQSLGQGLEFLIYFQGNSAPDKSGLPSDRFSAERTGGSVSTLTIQRTQQEDSAVYLCASSSSTALSYEQYFGPGTRLTVT.

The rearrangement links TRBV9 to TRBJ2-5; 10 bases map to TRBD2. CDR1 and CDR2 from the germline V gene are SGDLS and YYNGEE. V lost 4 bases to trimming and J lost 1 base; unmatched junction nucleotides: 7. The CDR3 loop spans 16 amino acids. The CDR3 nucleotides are TGTGCCAGCAGCCCAACTAGCGGGGCCGTCCAAGAGACCCAGTACTTC. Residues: CASSPTSGAVQETQYF.

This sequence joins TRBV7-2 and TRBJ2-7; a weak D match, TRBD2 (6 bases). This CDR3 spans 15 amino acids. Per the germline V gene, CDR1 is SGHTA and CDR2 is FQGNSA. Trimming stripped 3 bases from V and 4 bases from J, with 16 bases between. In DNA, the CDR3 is TGTGCCAGCAGCTTGGGGGGATTTCGTTGGTACGAGCAGTACTTC. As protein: CASSLGGFRWYEQYF.

CDR3 coding DNA: TGTGCCAGTAGAAACAGGGGTTCGTCGGCTTTCTTT. This codes for CASRNRGSSAFF. The rearrangement links TRBV19 to TRBJ1-1, with 7 bases lining up with TRBD1. CDR1 and CDR2 (germline): LNHDA, SQIVND (reference sequence). V gave up 6 bases and J gave up 11 bases; unmatched junction bases: 9. The length of the CDR3 is 12 residues. The full variable domain, its missing parts supplied by reference TRBV19 and TRBJ1-1, is DGGITQSPKYLFRKEGQNVTLSCEQNLNHDAMYWYRQDPGQGLRLIYYSQIVNDFQKGDIAEGYSVSREKKESFPLTVTSAQKNPTAFYLCASRNRGSSAFFGQGTRLTVV.

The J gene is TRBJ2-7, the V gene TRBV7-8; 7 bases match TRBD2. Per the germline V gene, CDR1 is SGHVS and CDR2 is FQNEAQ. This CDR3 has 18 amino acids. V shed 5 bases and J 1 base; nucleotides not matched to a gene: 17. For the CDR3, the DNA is TGTGCCAGCAGCGCCTTGGGCAGGAGTGGCGGGAGTTCCTACGAGCAGTACTTC. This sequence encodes CASSALGRSGGSSYEQYF.

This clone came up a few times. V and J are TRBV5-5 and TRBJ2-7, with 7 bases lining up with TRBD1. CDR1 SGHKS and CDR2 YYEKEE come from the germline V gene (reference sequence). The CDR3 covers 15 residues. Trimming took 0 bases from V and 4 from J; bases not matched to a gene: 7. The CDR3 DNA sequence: TGTGCCAGCAGCTTGGGGGCGAGGGGGCTATACGAGCAGTACTTC. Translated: CASSLGARGLYEQYF.

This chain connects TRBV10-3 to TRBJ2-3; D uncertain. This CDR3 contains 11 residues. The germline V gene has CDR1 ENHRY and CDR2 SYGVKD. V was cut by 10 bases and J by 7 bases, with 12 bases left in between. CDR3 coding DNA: TGTGCCACCCTAAGTTTATATACGCAGTATTTT. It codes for CATLSLYTQYF.

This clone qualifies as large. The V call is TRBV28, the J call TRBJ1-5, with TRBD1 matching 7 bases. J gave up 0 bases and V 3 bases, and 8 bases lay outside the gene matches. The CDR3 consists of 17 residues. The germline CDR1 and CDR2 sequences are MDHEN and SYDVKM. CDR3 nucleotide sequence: TGTGCCAGCAGTTTCATCGGGACAGCTTATAGCAATCAGCCCCAGCATTTT. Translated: CASSFIGTAYSNQPQHF.

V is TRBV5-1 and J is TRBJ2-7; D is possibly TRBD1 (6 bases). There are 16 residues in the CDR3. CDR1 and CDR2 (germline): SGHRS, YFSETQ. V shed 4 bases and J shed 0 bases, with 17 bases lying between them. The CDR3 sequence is CASSPQGQGISYEQYF. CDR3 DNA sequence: TGCGCCAGCAGCCCCCAGGGGCAGGGAATCTCCTACGAGCAGTACTTC.

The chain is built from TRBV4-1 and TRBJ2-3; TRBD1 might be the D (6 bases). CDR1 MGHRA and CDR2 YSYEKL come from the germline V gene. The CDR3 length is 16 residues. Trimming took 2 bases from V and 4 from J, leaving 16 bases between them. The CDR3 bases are TGCGCCAGCAGCCAACTACAGGGTTCTAAGGCAGATACGCAGTATTTT. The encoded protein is CASSQLQGSKADTQYF.

The CDR3 sequence: CASSEKGRGLNEQYF. CDR3 sequence (DNA): TGTGCCAGCAGTGAGAAAGGCAGGGGTCTCAACGAGCAGTACTTC. The chain joins TRBV6-6 to TRBJ2-7, with D tentatively TRBD1 (6 bases). V gave up 5 bases and J gave up 5 bases, with 19 bases separating them. The CDR3 covers 15 residues. Germline lookup yields CDR1 MNHNY and CDR2 SVGAGI (reference sequence).

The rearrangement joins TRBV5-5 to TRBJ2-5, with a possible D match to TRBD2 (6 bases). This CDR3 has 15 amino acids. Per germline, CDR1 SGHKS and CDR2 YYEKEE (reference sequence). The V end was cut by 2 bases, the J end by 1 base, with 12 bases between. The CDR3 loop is CASSFRREIQETQYF. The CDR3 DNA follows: TGTGCCAGCAGCTTTAGACGGGAGATCCAAGAGACCCAGTACTTC.

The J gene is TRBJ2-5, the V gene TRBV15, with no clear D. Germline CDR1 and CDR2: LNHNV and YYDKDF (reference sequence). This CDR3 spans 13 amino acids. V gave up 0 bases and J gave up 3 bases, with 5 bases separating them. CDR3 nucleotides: TGTGCCACCAGCAGAGAACGGGAAGAGACCCAGTACTTC. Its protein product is CATSREREETQYF.

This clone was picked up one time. The CDR3 protein is CASSSFSGGHNEQFF. In DNA, the CDR3 is TGCGCCAGCAGCTCCTTCAGCGGGGGTCACAATGAGCAGTTCTTC. V usage is TRBV5-1 and J usage is TRBJ2-1; 8 nucleotides agree with TRBD2. With 3 bases clipped from V and 5 bases from J, the junction kept 7 bases outside the gene matches. Germline V gene sequence: CDR1 SGHRS, CDR2 YFSETQ. This CDR3 region has 15 residues.

The CDR3 DNA is TGTGCCAGCAGTTTGGGGTGGGGGCATAATGAAAAACTGTTTTTT. Protein product: CASSLGWGHNEKLFF. The J gene is TRBJ1-4, the V gene TRBV28; D is perhaps TRBD1 (6 bases). V lost 3 bases and J lost 4, with 12 bases in between. Per germline, CDR1 MDHEN and CDR2 SYDVKM. The CDR3 sequence is 15 residues long.

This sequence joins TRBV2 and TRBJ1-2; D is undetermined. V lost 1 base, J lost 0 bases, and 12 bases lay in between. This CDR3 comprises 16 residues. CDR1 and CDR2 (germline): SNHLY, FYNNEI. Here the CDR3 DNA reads TGTGCCAGCAGTGAAGTCAGAATCGGAGCTAACTATGGCTACACCTTC. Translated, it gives CASSEVRIGANYGYTF.

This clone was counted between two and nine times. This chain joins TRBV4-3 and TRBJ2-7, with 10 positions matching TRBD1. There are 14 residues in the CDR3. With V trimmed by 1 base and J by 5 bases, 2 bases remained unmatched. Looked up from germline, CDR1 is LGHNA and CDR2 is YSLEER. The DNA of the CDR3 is TGCGCCAGCAGCCAAGGACAGGGGGCGGACGAGCAGTACTTC. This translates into CASSQGQGADEQYF.

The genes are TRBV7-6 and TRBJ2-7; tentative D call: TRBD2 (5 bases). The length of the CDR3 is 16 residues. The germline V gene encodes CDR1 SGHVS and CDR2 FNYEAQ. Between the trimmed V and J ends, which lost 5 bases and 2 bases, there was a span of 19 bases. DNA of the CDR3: TGTGCCAGCAGCCTTATACGGGGTGGCGGCGCCTACGAGCAGTACTTC. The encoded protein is CASSLIRGGGAYEQYF.

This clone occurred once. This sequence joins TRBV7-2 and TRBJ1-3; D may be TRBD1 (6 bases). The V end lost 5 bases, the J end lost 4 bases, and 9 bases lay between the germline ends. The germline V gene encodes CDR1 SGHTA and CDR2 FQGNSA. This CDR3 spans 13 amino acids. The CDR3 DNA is TGTGCCAGCAGCCGTGACAGGGGAAACACCATATATTTT. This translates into CASSRDRGNTIYF.

CDR3 nucleotide sequence: TGTGCCAGCAGTGAAAGCGGGAGGGACGAGCAGTACTTC. Translation: CASSESGRDEQYF. This chain joins TRBV27 and TRBJ2-7; 10 nucleotides match TRBD2. CDR1 and CDR2 from the germline V gene are MNHEY and SMNVEV (reference sequence). The CDR3 contains 13 residues. Trimming cost V 5 bases and J 5 bases; bases outside gene matches: 3.